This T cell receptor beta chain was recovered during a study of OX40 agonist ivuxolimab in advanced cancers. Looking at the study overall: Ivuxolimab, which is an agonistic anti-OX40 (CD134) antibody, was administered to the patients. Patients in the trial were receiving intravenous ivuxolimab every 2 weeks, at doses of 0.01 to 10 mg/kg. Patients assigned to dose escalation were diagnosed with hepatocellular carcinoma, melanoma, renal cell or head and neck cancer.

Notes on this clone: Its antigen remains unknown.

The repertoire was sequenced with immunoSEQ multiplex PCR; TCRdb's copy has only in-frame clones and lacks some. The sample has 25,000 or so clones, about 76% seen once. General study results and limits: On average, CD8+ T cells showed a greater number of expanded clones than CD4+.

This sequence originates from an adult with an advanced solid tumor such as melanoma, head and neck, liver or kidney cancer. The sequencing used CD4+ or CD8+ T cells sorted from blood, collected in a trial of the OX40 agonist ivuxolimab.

CDR3: CASSLARGADTQYF. For the CDR3, the DNA is TGTGCCAGCAGCTTAGCCAGGGGGGCAGATACGCAGTATTTT. V usage is TRBV7-2 and J usage is TRBJ2-3, with D tentatively TRBD1 (7 bases). CDR3 length: 14 amino acids. CDR1 SGHTA and CDR2 FQGNSA come from the germline V gene. Trimming cost V 0 bases and J 4 bases, with 8 bases left between them.